This T cell receptor beta chain came from a study of beta chain features in type 1 diabetes. Study-level points and caveats: VDJ junctions from patients with type 1 diabetes contained fewer insertions and more deletions. Among all four CD4+ subsets, Type 1 diabetes patients had TCRB CDR3s that were moderately but significantly shorter.

This clone has only a few counts. Its antigen is as yet unknown. Since all of the isolated RNA was reverse transcribed, expressed TCRB transcripts were what got sequenced. Naive, central memory and regulatory T cell samples yielded about 4 million reads on average. Sequencing used immunoSEQ multiplex PCR; TCRdb keeps in-frame clones, though not all of them. The sample has some 330,000 clones, 8% to 13% seen once. This CDR3 region has 13 residues. With 5 bases removed from V and 6 bases from J, the gap between germline ends came to 11 bases. Germline CDR1 is LNHDA and CDR2 is SQIVND (reference sequence).

The chain combines TRBV19 with TRBJ2-4, with D possibly being TRBD1 (6 bases). Sequenced input: naive CD4+ T cells from blood. This receptor was identified in a woman aged 25 to 39 in good health. The CDR3 loop reads CASSLVDRNIQYF. The DNA for the CDR3 is TGTGCCAGTAGTTTGGTGGACAGAAACATTCAGTACTTC.